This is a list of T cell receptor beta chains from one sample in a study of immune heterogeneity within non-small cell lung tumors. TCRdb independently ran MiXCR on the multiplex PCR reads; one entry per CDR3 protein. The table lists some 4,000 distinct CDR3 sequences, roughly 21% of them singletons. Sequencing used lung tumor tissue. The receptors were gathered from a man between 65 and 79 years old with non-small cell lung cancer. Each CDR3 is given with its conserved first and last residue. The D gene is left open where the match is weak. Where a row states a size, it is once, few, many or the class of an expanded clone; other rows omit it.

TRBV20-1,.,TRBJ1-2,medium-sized,TGCAGTGCTAGAGATGGAAACAGGGCAGTTCGTGGCTATGGCTACACCTTC,CSARDGNRAVRGYGYTF
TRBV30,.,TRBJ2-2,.,TGTGCCTGGAGAGGAAACGAGAACACCGGGGAGCTGTTTTTT,CAWRGNENTGELFF
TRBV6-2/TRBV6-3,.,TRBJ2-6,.,TGTGCCAGCAGTTGGACTTTTGGGGCCAACGTCCTGACTTTC,CASSWTFGANVLTF
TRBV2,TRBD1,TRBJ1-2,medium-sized,TGTGCCAGCAGACCGACAGGGCCACTCTATGGCTACACCTTC,CASRPTGPLYGYTF
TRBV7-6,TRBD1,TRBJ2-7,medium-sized,TGTGCCAGCAGCCGGGGACAGGGGGCCGAGCAGTACTTC,CASSRGQGAEQYF
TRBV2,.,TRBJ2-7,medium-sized,TGTGCCAGCAGGCCCCCGGGGTCGACAAGGTACGAGCAGTACTTC,CASRPPGSTRYEQYF
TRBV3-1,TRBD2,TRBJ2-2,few,TGTGCCAGTAGCGGGTGGCCCGCCGGGGAGCTGTTTTTT,CASSGWPAGELFF
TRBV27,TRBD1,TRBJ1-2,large,TGTGCCAGCAGTTCCGGACAGGGGGTGGACAACTATGGCTACACCTTC,CASSSGQGVDNYGYTF
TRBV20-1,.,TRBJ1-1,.,TGCAGTGCTAGGGGCTGGACCCCTGGGAGAGGGGACACTGAAGCTTTCTTT,CSARGWTPGRGDTEAFF
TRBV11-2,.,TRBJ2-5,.,TGTGCCAGCAGCTTGAGGGGTCGGGTCAGGGGACAAGAGACCCAGTACTTC,CASSLRGRVRGQETQYF
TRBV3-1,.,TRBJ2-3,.,TGTGCCAGCAGCTGGGACGCCGAGGATACGCAGTATTTT,CASSWDAEDTQYF
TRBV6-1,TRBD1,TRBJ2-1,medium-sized,TGTGCCAGCAGTGAGCTACAGGGGGCTTACAATGAGCAGTTCTTC,CASSELQGAYNEQFF
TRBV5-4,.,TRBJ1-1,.,TGTGCCAGCAGCTTGACTGGTGACGGGAACACTGAAGCTTTCTTT,CASSLTGDGNTEAFF
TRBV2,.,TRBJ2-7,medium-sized,TGTGCCAGCAGTGCGGGTAGCGAGCAGTACTTC,CASSAGSEQYF
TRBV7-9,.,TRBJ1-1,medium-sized,TGTGCCAGCAGCTTTGCCTCTGTGAAGGGCGGTGAAGCTTTCTTT,CASSFASVKGGEAFF
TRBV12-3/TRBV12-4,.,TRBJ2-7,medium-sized,TGTGCCAGCAGTTTCGGTGGTTCCCAGGACTTC,CASSFGGSQDF
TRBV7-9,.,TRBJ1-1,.,TGTGCCAGCAGGCCACCCGGGACTTCTGACACTGAAGCTTTCTTT,CASRPPGTSDTEAFF
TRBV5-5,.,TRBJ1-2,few,TGTGCCAGCAGCTTGATCCTAGGGCAGACTAACTATGGCTACACCTTC,CASSLILGQTNYGYTF
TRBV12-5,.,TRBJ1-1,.,TGTGCTAGTGGGACAGGGAACACTGAAGCTTTCTTT,CASGTGNTEAFF
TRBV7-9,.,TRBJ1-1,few,TGTGCCAGCAGCTTATATACATCCTTTGAAGCTTTCTTT,CASSLYTSFEAFF
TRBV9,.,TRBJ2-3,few,TGTGCCAGCAGCGTGGGACTTTTGGGAACAGATACGCAGTATTTT,CASSVGLLGTDTQYF
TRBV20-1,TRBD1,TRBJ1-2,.,TGCAGTGCTAGTGAACAGGGGTACTATGGCTACACCTTC,CSASEQGYYGYTF
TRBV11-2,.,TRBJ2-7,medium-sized,TGTGCCAGCACCCCTTCTCCGGACAGCACCTACGAGCAGTACTTC,CASTPSPDSTYEQYF
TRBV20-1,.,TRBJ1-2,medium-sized,TGCAGTGCTACCCCCAGTTCTAACTATGGCTACACCTTC,CSATPSSNYGYTF